This entry concerns a single TCR beta chain. This entry comes from a study of blood T cell repertoires in COVID-19. Here immunoSEQ multiplex PCR was the method, and the copy in TCRdb shows in-frame clones only, minus some. The sample holds roughly 190,000 clones; roughly 89% are singletons and the top ten take 3.7%. The CDR3 length is 14 residues. Looked up from germline, CDR1 is SNHLY and CDR2 is FYNNEI. V lost 4 bases and J 2 bases, leaving 11 bases between the germline ends. This chain connects TRBV2 to TRBJ1-2; unclear D gene. Sequencing used peripheral blood. This sequence was found in a man younger than 35 with active or convalescent COVID-19. The CDR3, as DNA: TGTGCCAGCAGTGCCGACTTCGCCAACTATGGCTACACCTTC. The encoded protein is CASSADFANYGYTF.